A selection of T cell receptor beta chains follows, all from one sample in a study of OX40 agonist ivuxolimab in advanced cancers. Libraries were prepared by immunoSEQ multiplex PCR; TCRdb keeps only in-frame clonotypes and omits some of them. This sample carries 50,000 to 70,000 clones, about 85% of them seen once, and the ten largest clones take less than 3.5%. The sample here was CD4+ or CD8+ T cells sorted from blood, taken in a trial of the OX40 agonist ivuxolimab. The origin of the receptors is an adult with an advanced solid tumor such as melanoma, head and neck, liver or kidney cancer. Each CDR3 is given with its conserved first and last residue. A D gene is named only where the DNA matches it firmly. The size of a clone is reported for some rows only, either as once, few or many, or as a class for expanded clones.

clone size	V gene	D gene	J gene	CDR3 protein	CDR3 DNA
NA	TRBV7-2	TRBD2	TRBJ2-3	CASSSDGSGGTSTDTQYF	TGTGCCAGCAGCTCCGATGGTAGCGGGGGGACGAGCACAGATACGCAGTATTTT
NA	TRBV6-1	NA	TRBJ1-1	CASSDVWEAFF	TGTGCCAGCAGTGATGTGTGGGAAGCTTTCTTT
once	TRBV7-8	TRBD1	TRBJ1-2	CASSLDRGGNYGYTF	TGTGCCAGCAGCTTAGACAGGGGTGGAAACTATGGCTACACCTTC
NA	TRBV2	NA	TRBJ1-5	CASSEGDRQPQHF	TGTGCCAGCAGTGAGGGAGACCGGCAGCCCCAGCATTTT
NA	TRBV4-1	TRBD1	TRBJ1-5	CASSQDPGQGAFFQPQHF	TGCGCCAGCAGCCAAGATCCGGGACAGGGGGCCTTTTTTCAGCCCCAGCATTTT
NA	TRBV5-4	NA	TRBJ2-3	CASSLGGKPTDTQYF	TGTGCCAGCAGCTTGGGGGGGAAGCCAACAGATACGCAGTATTTT
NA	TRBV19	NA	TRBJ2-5	CASSPQGAIQETQYF	TGTGCCAGTAGTCCGCAGGGCGCAATCCAAGAGACCCAGTACTTC
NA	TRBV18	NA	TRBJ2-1	CASSLGGKGNEQFF	TGTGCCAGCTCACTGGGGGGAAAAGGCAATGAGCAGTTCTTC
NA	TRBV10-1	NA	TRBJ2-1	CASSPLRDSTSDNEQFF	TGCGCCAGCAGTCCCCTCCGGGACTCAACCTCGGACAATGAGCAGTTCTTC
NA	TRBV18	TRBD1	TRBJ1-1	CASSPGTGDREAFF	TGTGCCAGCTCACCAGGGACAGGGGATCGGGAAGCTTTCTTT
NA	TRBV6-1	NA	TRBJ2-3	CASSEPTGDTQYF	TGTGCCAGCAGCGAACCAACAGGGGATACGCAGTATTTT
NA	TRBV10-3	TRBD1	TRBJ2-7	CAISESRTGGVSYEQYF	TGTGCCATCAGTGAGTCGAGGACAGGGGGAGTTTCCTACGAGCAGTACTTC
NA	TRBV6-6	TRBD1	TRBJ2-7	CASSYGGQGSYEQYF	TGTGCCAGCAGTTACGGGGGACAGGGGTCCTACGAGCAGTACTTC
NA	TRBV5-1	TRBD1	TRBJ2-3	CASSKGQASTDTQYF	TGCGCCAGCAGCAAGGGACAGGCTAGCACAGATACGCAGTATTTT
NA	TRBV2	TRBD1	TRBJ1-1	CASSGRDRDMNTEAFF	TGTGCCAGCAGTGGACGGGACAGGGACATGAACACTGAAGCTTTCTTT
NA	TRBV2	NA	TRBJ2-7	CASSEGGASGEQYF	TGTGCCAGCAGTGAAGGGGGGGCGAGCGGGGAGCAGTACTTC
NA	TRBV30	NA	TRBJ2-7	CAWSWDNSYEQYF	TGTGCCTGGAGTTGGGACAACTCCTACGAGCAGTACTTC
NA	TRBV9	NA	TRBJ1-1	CASSPLQGTGTEAFF	TGTGCCAGCAGCCCATTACAGGGCACGGGCACTGAAGCTTTCTTT